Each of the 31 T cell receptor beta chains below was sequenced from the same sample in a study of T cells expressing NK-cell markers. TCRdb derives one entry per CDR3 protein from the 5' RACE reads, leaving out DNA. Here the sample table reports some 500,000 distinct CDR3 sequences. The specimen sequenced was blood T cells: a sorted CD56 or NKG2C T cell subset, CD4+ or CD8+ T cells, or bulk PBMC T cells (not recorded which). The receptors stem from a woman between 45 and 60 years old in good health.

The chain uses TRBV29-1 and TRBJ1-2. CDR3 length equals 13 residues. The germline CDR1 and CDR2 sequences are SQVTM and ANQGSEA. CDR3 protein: CSVEGKGNEGFTF.

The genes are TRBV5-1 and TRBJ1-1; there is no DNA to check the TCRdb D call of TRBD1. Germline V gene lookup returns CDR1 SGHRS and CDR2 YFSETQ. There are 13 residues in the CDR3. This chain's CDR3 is CASSPRTDTEAFF.

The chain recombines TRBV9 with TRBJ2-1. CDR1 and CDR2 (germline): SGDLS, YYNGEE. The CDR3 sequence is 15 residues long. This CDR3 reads CASSVGVASYNEQFF.

The CDR3 here is CASSPTGGVTQYF. The rearrangement joins TRBV7-2 to TRBJ2-3; the TRBD1 assignment by TCRdb is unverifiable without DNA. Germline lookup yields CDR1 SGHTA and CDR2 FQGNSA. This CDR3 contains 13 residues.

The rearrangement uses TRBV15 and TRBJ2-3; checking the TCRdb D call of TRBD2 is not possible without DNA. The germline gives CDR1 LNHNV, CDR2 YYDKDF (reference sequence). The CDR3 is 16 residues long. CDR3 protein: CATSRAGGEITDTQYF.

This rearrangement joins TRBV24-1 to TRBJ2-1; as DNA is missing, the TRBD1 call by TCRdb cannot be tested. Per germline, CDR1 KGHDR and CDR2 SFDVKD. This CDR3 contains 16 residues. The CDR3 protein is CATSDALGSHNNEQFF.

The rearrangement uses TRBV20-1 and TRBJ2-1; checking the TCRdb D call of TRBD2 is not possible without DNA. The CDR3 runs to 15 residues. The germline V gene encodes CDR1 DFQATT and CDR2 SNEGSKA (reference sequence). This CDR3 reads CSASRLAGPVGEQFF.

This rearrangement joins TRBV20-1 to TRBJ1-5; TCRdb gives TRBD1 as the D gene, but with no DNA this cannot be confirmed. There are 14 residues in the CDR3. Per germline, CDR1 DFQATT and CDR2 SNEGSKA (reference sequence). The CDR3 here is CSASGQGKGQPQHF.

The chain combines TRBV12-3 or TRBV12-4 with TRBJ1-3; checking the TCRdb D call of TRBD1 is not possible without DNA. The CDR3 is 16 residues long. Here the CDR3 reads CASSQRDRVSGNTIYF.

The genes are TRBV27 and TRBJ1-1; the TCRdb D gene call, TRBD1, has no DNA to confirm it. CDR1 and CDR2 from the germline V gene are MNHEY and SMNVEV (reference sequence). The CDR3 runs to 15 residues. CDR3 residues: CASSLTIGGNTEAFF.

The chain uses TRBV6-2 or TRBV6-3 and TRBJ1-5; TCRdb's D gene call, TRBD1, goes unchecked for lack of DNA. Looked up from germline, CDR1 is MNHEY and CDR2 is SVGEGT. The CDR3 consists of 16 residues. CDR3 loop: CASSRQAVSGNQPQHF.

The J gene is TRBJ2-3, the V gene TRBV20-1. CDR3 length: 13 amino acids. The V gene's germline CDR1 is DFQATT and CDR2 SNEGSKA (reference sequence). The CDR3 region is CSARRWGTDTQYF.

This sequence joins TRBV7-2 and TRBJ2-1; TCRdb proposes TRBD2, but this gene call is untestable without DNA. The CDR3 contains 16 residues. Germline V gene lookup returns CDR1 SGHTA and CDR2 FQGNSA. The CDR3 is CASSRVGTSLLNEQFF. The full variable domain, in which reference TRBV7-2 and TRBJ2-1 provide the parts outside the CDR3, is GAGVSQSPSNKVTEKGKDVELRCDPISGHTALYWYRQSLGQGLEFLIYFQGNSAPDKSGLPSDRFSAERTGGSVSTLTIQRTQQEDSAVYLCASSRVGTSLLNEQFFGPGTRLTVL.

CDR3 sequence reads: CATSRENSAGETQYF. This chain uses TRBV15 with TRBJ2-5; TCRdb outputs TRBD2, but without DNA this stays unchecked. The germline gives CDR1 LNHNV, CDR2 YYDKDF (reference sequence). This CDR3 is built from 15 residues.

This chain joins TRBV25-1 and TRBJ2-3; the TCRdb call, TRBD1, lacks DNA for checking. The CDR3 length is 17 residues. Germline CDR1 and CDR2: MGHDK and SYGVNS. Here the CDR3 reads CASSELDRGPSTDTQYF.

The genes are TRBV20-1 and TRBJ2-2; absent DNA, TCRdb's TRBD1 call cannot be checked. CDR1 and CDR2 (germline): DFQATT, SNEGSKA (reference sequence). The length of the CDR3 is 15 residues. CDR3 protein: CSARRDNTNTGELFF.

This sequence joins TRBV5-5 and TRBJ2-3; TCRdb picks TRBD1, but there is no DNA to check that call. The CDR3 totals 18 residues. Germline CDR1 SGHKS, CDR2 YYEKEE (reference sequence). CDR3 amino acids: CASSLEWSGGIVVNTQYF. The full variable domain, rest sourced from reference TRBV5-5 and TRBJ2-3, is DAGVTQSPTHLIKTRGQQVTLRCSPISGHKSVSWYQQVLGQGPQFIFQYYEKEERGRGNFPDRFSARQFPNYSSELNVNALLLGDSALYLCASSLEWSGGIVVNTQYFGPGTRLTVL.

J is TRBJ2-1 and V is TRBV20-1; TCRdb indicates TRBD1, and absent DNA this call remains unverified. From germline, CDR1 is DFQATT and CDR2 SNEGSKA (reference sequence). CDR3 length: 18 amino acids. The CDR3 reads CSARERLGGRSSYNEQFF.

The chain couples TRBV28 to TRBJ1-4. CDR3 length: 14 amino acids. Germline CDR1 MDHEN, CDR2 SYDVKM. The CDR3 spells CASSFLVPNEKLFF.

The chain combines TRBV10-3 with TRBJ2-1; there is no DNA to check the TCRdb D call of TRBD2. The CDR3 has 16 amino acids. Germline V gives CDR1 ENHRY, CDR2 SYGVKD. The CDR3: CAISDGGGPPYNEQFF.

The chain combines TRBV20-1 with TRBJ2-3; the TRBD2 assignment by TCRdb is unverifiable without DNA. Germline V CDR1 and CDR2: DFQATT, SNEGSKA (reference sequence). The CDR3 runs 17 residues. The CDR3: CSARGFNISGNTDTQYF.

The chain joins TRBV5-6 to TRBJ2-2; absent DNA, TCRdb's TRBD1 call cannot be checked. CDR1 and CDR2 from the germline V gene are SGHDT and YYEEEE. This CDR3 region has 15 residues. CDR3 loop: CASSLVGQNTGELFF.

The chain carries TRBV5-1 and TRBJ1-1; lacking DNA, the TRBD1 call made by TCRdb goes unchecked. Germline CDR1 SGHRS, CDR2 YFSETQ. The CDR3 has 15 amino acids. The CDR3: CASSSGGAGSTEAFF.

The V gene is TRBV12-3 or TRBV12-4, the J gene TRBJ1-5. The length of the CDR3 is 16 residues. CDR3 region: CASSLGADKKNQPQHF.

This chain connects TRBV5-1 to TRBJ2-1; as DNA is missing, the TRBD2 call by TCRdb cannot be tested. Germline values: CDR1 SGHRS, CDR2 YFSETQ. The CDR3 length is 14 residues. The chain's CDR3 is CASSPGTFNNEQFF.

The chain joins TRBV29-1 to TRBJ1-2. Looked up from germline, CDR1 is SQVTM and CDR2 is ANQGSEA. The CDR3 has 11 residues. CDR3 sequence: CSADTSYGYTF.

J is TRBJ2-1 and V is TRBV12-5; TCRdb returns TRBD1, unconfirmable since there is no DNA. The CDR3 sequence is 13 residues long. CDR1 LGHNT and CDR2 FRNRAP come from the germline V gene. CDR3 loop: CASGLDPGTGDFF.

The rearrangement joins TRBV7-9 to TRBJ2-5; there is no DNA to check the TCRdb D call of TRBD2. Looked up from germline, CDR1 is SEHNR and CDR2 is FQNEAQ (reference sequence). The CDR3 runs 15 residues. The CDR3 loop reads CASSNPLGAQETQYF.

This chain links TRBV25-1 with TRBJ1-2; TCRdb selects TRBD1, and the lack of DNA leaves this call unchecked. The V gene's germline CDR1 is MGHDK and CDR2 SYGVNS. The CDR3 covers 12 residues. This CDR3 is CASSDGIYGYTF.

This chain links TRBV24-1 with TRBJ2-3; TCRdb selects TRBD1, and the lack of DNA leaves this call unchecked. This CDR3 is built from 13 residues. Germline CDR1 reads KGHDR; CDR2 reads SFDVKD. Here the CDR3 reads CATRPTGVGTQYF.

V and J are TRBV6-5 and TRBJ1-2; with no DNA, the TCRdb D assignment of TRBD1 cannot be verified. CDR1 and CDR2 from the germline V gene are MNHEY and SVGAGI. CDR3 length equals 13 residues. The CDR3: CASSPGQVYGYTF.